The text below deals with one T cell receptor beta chain. Its antigen is unknown. These data originate in a study of cytomegalovirus exposure and HLA in healthy donors. About the study: Assignment to the Caucasian-associated ancestry cluster applied to about 80% of the approximately 400 genotyped donors. Regarding the study as a whole: Sequencing likely produced, as an artifact, a cluster of highly shared sequence variants. Both high specificity and high sensitivity reportedly marked the classifier's diagnosis of cytomegalovirus status. Prediction of most subjects' HLA-A and HLA-B alleles by TCR beta sequences was reportedly accurate.

PCR involved 60 Vbeta and 13 Jbeta primers. The data were produced by immunoSEQ multiplex PCR, yet TCRdb's version contains in-frame clones alone and is incomplete. The data contain approximately 140,000 clones, 73% of them singletons. This CDR3 contains 15 residues. With 7 bases removed from V and 3 bases from J, the gap between germline ends came to 16 bases. Per the germline V gene, CDR1 is LNHDA and CDR2 is SQIVND (reference sequence). The sequence was obtained from a woman between 18 and 29 years old in good health and CMV-seronegative. The specimen sequenced was PBMCs. V and J are TRBV19 and TRBJ1-5; tentatively, D is TRBD1 (6 bases). The CDR3 reads CASIQAGAINQPQHF. The CDR3 region has the DNA TGTGCCAGTATCCAGGCAGGGGCGATCAATCAGCCCCAGCATTTT.